Described below is a single T cell receptor (beta chain) sequence and its context. The sample is drawn from a study of blood T cell repertoires in COVID-19. Study-level information: The cDNA or gDNA used as material had been derived from T cells, B-cell-depleted T cells, or PBMCs.

The ends were cut back, 4 bases at V and 1 base at J, with 8 bases in the middle. Germline assignment: CDR1 SGHRS and CDR2 YFSETQ. The CDR3 covers 14 residues. Sequencing used immunoSEQ multiplex PCR; TCRdb keeps in-frame clones, though not all of them. The sample shows fewer than 120,000 clones, about 80% of them seen only once. The receptor comes from a woman of 80 years or more with acute or convalescent COVID-19. The chain couples TRBV5-1 to TRBJ2-2; possible D gene TRBD1, 5 bases. The source material was peripheral blood. This chain's CDR3 is CASSETGNTGELFF. DNA of the CDR3: TGCGCCAGCAGCGAAACAGGGAACACCGGGGAGCTGTTTTTT. Full variable domain (outside the CDR3, taken from reference TRBV5-1 and TRBJ2-2): KAGVTQTPRYLIKTRGQQVTLSCSPISGHRSVSWYQQTPGQGLQFLFEYFSETQRNKGNFPGRFSGRQFSNSRSEMNVSTLELGDSALYLCASSETGNTGELFFGEGSRLTVL.